This paragraph covers one T cell receptor beta chain sequence. Trimming left V 3 bases short and J 2 bases short, with 11 bases between. Germline assignment: CDR1 KGHSH and CDR2 LQKENI. CDR3 length equals 14 residues. This record comes from a study of blood T cell repertoires in COVID-19. Study context: Specimens from acute and convalescent COVID-19 originated in the United States, Italy and Spain.

Original methodology: It was from reference gene primer amplification that nucleated cell counts were estimated. Clones were sequenced by immunoSEQ multiplex PCR, and TCRdb holds only the in-frame ones, with some missing. Clone size and the V and J calls come from that table; the DNA yielded D and trimming. Of more than 200,000 clones listed, around 88% are singletons. The TCR sequence derives from a woman between 50 and 59 years old with acute or convalescent COVID-19. Sequenced sample: peripheral blood. This chain joins TRBV18 and TRBJ2-7; D may be TRBD2 (6 bases). Here the CDR3 DNA reads TGTGCCAGCTCACCGGCGGGGAGCCCCTACGAGCAGTACTTC. Translating it yields CASSPAGSPYEQYF. The variable domain in full, with the rest retrieved from reference TRBV18 and TRBJ2-7, is NAGVMQNPRHLVRRRGQEARLRCSPMKGHSHVYWYRQLPEEGLKFMVYLQKENIIDESGMPKERFSAEFPKEGPSILRIQQVVRGDSAAYFCASSPAGSPYEQYFGPGTRLTVT.